These 18 T cell receptor beta chains came from one sample sequenced in a study of blood T cell repertoires in COVID-19. Clones were read by immunoSEQ multiplex PCR, and TCRdb kept only the in-frame ones, dropping some. The table records roughly 80,000 clones, approximately 82% of them present only once. The sequencing input was peripheral blood. All receptors come from a human donor in a cohort sampled during active COVID-19.

The V gene is TRBV6-6, the J gene TRBJ1-5; D ambiguous. V lost 2 bases and J 8 bases, leaving 16 bases between the germline ends. The germline gives CDR1 MNHNY, CDR2 SVGAGI (reference sequence). This CDR3 is built from 15 residues. The CDR3 is CASSYPNGLQKPQHF. The CDR3 coding sequence is TGTGCCAGCAGTTACCCCAACGGGTTGCAAAAGCCCCAGCATTTT.

The CDR3 DNA follows: TGCGCCAGCAGCCGGGACAGGGGTTATTACGAGCAGTACTTC. It yields the protein CASSRDRGYYEQYF. This chain joins TRBV5-1 and TRBJ2-7, with TRBD1 matching over 10 bases. Germline loops: CDR1 SGHRS, CDR2 YFSETQ. V was clipped by 4 bases and J by 4 bases; unmatched bases: 5. This CDR3 comprises 14 residues.

Regarding this clone: The same CDR3 arises from other DNA sequences in this sample as well. The chain couples TRBV9 to TRBJ1-1; D is undetermined. The ends were cut back, 3 bases at V and 3 bases at J, with 15 bases in the middle. CDR1 is SGDLS and CDR2 is YYNGEE in the germline V gene. There are 15 residues in the CDR3. The CDR3 region is CASSAMGGQYTEAFF. CDR3 sequence (DNA): TGTGCCAGCAGCGCCATGGGAGGGCAATACACTGAAGCTTTCTTT.

The J gene is TRBJ2-2, the V gene TRBV28; D not resolved. The germline V gene has CDR1 MDHEN and CDR2 SYDVKM. Trimming took off 7 bases at V and 4 bases at J, with 10 bases between the two ends. CDR3 length: 13 amino acids. CDR3 residues: CASMRRSTGELFF. The CDR3 DNA reads TGTGCCAGCATGAGGCGAAGCACCGGGGAGCTGTTTTTT.

This clone appeared once. V gene TRBV18 combines with J gene TRBJ2-3; possibly TRBD2 for D (6 bases). In germline, CDR1 is KGHSH, CDR2 LQKENI. V was pared by 2 bases and J by 4 bases, with 10 bases between. The CDR3 runs 14 residues. The CDR3 bases are TGTGCCAGCTCACCAGGGAGGTCTGCAGATACGCAGTATTTT. It yields the protein CASSPGRSADTQYF.

This chain links TRBV18 with TRBJ2-7, with TRBD1 matching over 9 bases. The J segment lost 7 bases and the V segment lost 3 bases, leaving 4 bases of the junction unmatched. Germline V gene data show CDR1 as KGHSH and CDR2 as LQKENI. The CDR3 spans 13 residues. CDR3 amino acids: CASSPDRGWEQYF. In DNA, the CDR3 is TGTGCCAGCTCACCGGACAGGGGTTGGGAGCAGTACTTC.

The rearrangement joins TRBV28 to TRBJ1-5, with D possibly matching TRBD1 (6 bases). V lost 7 bases and J 6 bases, leaving 19 bases between the germline ends. This CDR3 is 15 amino acids long. Per germline, CDR1 MDHEN and CDR2 SYDVKM. The CDR3 is CASTGEGGGLQPQHF. The DNA of the CDR3 is TGTGCCAGCACGGGGGAAGGGGGGGGCCTTCAGCCCCAGCATTTT.

As to this clone: Other nucleotide sequences from this sample produce the same CDR3. The gene calls are TRBV9 and TRBJ1-3; no clear D. V was clipped by 0 bases and J by 2 bases, with 6 bases between them. Germline V CDR1 and CDR2: SGDLS, YYNGEE. This CDR3 has 14 residues. The CDR3 DNA follows: TGTGCCAGCAGCGTAGGAGGGCCTGGAAACACCATATATTTT. Translating gives CASSVGGPGNTIYF.

The CDR3 DNA reads as TGTGCCAGCATAAATGAGGGGACTAGCGCCTCACAAGAGCAGTTCTTC. Protein product: CASINEGTSASQEQFF. The V gene is TRBV7-9, the J gene TRBJ2-1, with 10 bases that match TRBD2. The CDR3 contains 16 residues. Per germline, CDR1 SEHNR and CDR2 FQNEAQ (reference sequence). Unmatched junction bases numbered 16, after V lost 7 bases and J lost 10 bases.

This clone was detected once. The rearrangement joins TRBV28 to TRBJ2-3; D gene ambiguous. Trimming removed 7 bases at V and 6 bases at J, with 11 bases between. CDR1 and CDR2 (germline): MDHEN, SYDVKM. This CDR3 spans 12 amino acids. The CDR3 is CASTGAWDTQYF. CDR3 coding DNA: TGTGCCAGCACCGGTGCGTGGGATACGCAGTATTTT.

This chain joins TRBV5-1 and TRBJ1-6, with a weak D call TRBD1 (5 bases). V was shortened by 7 bases and J by 15 bases, with 17 bases between the two germline ends. The CDR3 is 12 amino acids. CDR1 is SGHRS and CDR2 is YFSETQ in the germline V gene. The CDR3 DNA sequence: TGCGCCAGCCCTCGGACAATCCCCGACCTCCACTTT. It translates to CASPRTIPDLHF.

This chain joins TRBV5-8 and TRBJ1-3, with D uncertain. Trimming cost V 3 bases and J 5 bases, with 12 bases left between them. The V gene's germline CDR1 is SGHTS and CDR2 YDEGEE. The CDR3 totals 14 residues. CDR3 loop: CASSWSSGRNTIYF. The DNA for the CDR3 is TGTGCCAGCAGCTGGAGTAGCGGGAGAAACACCATATATTTT.

Only a few counts were recorded for this clone. The chain joins TRBV5-1 to TRBJ2-2, with 7 bases matching TRBD1. CDR1 SGHRS and CDR2 YFSETQ come from the germline V gene. V lost 3 bases and J lost 1; bases outside the gene matches: 3. The CDR3 consists of 15 residues. The CDR3 sequence: CASSSGTVNTGELFF. In nucleotides, the CDR3 is TGCGCCAGCAGCTCCGGGACAGTGAACACCGGGGAGCTGTTTTTT. The variable domain in full, with the rest retrieved from reference TRBV5-1 and TRBJ2-2, is KAGVTQTPRYLIKTRGQQVTLSCSPISGHRSVSWYQQTPGQGLQFLFEYFSETQRNKGNFPGRFSGRQFSNSRSEMNVSTLELGDSALYLCASSSGTVNTGELFFGEGSRLTVL.

V and J are TRBV27 and TRBJ2-7, with TRBD1 identical over 7 bases. This CDR3 has 15 amino acids. Losses at the gene ends were 0 bases for V and 2 bases for J; bases not matched to a gene: 4. CDR1 and CDR2 from the germline V gene are MNHEY and SMNVEV (reference sequence). CDR3 in amino acids: CASSLSWDSPYEQYF. The CDR3 nucleotides read TGTGCCAGCAGTTTATCGTGGGACAGCCCCTACGAGCAGTACTTC.

V and J are TRBV3-1 (or the pseudogene TRBV3-2) and TRBJ2-5, with a tentative D call TRBD2 (6 bases). CDR3 length: 15 amino acids. Trimming cost V 1 base and J 5 bases, with 14 bases left between them. Germline CDR1 LGHDT, CDR2 YNNKEL (reference sequence). CDR3 nucleotides: TGTGCCAGCAGCCAAGTTGGGGGGTTTGGGGAGACCCAGTACTTC. It yields the protein CASSQVGGFGETQYF.

This sequence joins TRBV14 and TRBJ2-5; 7 nucleotides match TRBD1. This CDR3 comprises 17 residues. The V and J ends lost 3 bases and 5 bases, in that order; junction bases with no gene match: 15. Germline-derived CDR1 and CDR2 are SGHDN and FVKESK. DNA for the CDR3: TGTGCCAGCAGCCAGGGCTTTGGGGCCAGGGGGACGGAGACCCAGTACTTC. This codes for CASSQGFGARGTETQYF.

This clone was counted many times. The chain couples TRBV19 to TRBJ2-5; 9 positions match TRBD1. V lost 6 bases, J lost 8 bases, and 10 bases stayed unmatched. The CDR3 runs 14 residues. The germline V gene encodes CDR1 LNHDA and CDR2 SQIVND (reference sequence). In DNA, the CDR3 is TGTGCCAGTAGGCCCGGACAGGGGTTAACCACCCAGTACTTC. This codes for CASRPGQGLTTQYF.

V is TRBV20-1 and J is TRBJ2-1; 8 bases line up with TRBD2. The CDR3 totals 11 residues. Germline values: CDR1 DFQATT, CDR2 SNEGSKA (reference sequence). The CDR3 sequence is CSSGGQGEQFF. CDR3 DNA: TGCAGCTCGGGGGGGCAGGGCGAGCAGTTCTTC.